This T cell receptor (beta chain) stems from a study of blood T cell repertoires in COVID-19. Germline values: CDR1 SGHRS, CDR2 YFSETQ. The CDR3 has 15 residues. V shed 4 bases and J 4 bases; nucleotides not matched to a gene: 11. Per the study methods: Amplifying reference gene primers gave estimates of nucleated cell counts. TCRdb keeps only in-frame clones here, not all; method: immunoSEQ multiplex PCR. V and J calls and clone size are those listed in that table; D and trimming were worked out from the DNA. The data show some 110,000 clones, roughly 80% seen once. The TCR originated in a woman aged 55-70 years with acute or convalescent COVID-19. V gene TRBV5-1 combines with J gene TRBJ2-7, with 7 bases aligning to TRBD2. Source material: peripheral blood. The CDR3 spells CASSPRVAGEYEQYF. DNA of the CDR3: TGCGCCAGCAGCCCTCGAGTTGCGGGGGAGTACGAGCAGTACTTC.